This note documents a single T cell receptor (beta chain) sequence. What it recognizes is unknown. The junction departs from germline at one end; a sequencing error may be responsible. The entry originates in a study of tumor-infiltrating lymphocytes in glioblastoma multiforme. Study conclusions and caveats: Just one glioblastoma patient contributed to the TCR-mutation comparison. Clone frequencies may be distorted by unequal TCR transcripts per cell.

CDR1 and CDR2 from the germline V gene are DFQATT and SNEGSKA (reference sequence). This CDR3 comprises 12 residues. TCRB libraries came from RNA via three nested multiplex PCR rounds. No unique molecular identifiers were described for these TCRB libraries. Each CDR3 protein gets one entry after TCRdb re-called the multiplex PCR reads with MiXCR. Found here are about 32,000 distinct CDR3 sequences, 60% to 65% of them singletons; the top ten hold 33%. The chain joins TRBV20-1 to TRBJ2-1, with D unclear. This sequence originates from a male donor with glioblastoma. The sequencing sample was made of brain tumor tissue. This CDR3 reads CSPLSTLGEQTF. The DNA for the CDR3 is TGCAGTCCCTTAAGCACCCTGGGTGAGCAGACCTTC.